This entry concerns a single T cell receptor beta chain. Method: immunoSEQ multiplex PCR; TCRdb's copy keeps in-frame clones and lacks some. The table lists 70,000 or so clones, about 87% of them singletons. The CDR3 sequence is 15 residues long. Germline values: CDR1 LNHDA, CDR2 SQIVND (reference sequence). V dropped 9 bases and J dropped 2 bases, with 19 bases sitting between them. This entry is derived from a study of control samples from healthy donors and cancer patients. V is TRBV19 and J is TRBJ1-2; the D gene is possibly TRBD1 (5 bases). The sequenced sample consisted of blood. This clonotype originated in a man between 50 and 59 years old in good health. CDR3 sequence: CASTFGALWNYGYTF. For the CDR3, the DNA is TGTGCCAGCACCTTTGGGGCTCTTTGGAACTATGGCTACACCTTC.